These 7 T cell receptor beta chains were sequenced from one sample in a study of T cell repertoires in cytomegalovirus infection. Their cognate antigens are unknown. TCRdb fed the reads into MiXCR, producing one record per CDR3 protein. The table lists 650,000 to 850,000 distinct CDR3 sequences, around 29% of them singletons, with around 13% in the top ten. The sequenced sample was cultured CD8+ T cells from PBMCs, obtained from culture after CMV antigen stimulation. The receptors were gathered from a human donor in good health (CMV status not recorded). Some clones in this sample may be carry-over from other donors' samples.

This clonotype was counted between two and nine times. This chain joins TRBV27 and TRBJ2-1; D gene unclear. The germline V gene encodes CDR1 MNHEY and CDR2 SMNVEV (reference sequence). This CDR3 is 14 amino acids long. V lost 5 bases to trimming and J lost 6 bases, with 14 bases between them. The CDR3 is CASSPTMGPNEQFF. CDR3 nucleotides: TGTGCCAGCAGTCCGACGATGGGTCCCAATGAGCAGTTCTTC.

This clonotype is classed as medium-sized. The rearrangement uses TRBV7-8 and TRBJ1-1, with D maybe TRBD1 (5 bases). The V gene's germline CDR1 is SGHVS and CDR2 FQNEAQ. CDR3 length: 15 residues. V lost 6 bases and J lost 5, with 19 bases in between. This chain's CDR3 is CASSLYRDLRTEAFF. CDR3 bases: TGTGCCAGCAGTTTATACCGGGACCTAAGGACTGAAGCTTTCTTT.

This clonotype appeared many times. The gene calls are TRBV7-8 and TRBJ2-7; TRBD1 or TRBD2 may be the D gene (5 bases each). Germline V lookup: CDR1 SGHVS, CDR2 FQNEAQ. CDR3 length: 14 amino acids. Trimming pared 5 bases from V and 4 bases from J, leaving 15 bases between. The CDR3 loop reads CASSVGAGKYEQYF. In nucleotides, the CDR3 is TGTGCCAGCAGCGTCGGGGCAGGGAAATACGAGCAGTACTTC.

The rearrangement uses TRBV6-2 or TRBV6-3 and TRBJ1-1; D may be TRBD1 (5 bases). The germline CDR1 and CDR2 sequences are MNHEY and SVGEGT. The CDR3 has 15 amino acids. Trimming took off 6 bases at V and 3 bases at J, with 17 bases between the two ends. CDR3 residues: CASRSPLTVYTEAFF. The CDR3 DNA sequence: TGTGCCAGCAGATCTCCCTTGACAGTATACACTGAAGCTTTCTTT.

This clonotype came up a few times. The J gene is TRBJ1-1, the V gene TRBV7-9; possible D gene TRBD1, 6 bases. This CDR3 has 15 residues. V was pared by 5 bases and J by 4 bases, with 17 bases between. Germline CDR1 SEHNR, CDR2 FQNEAQ (reference sequence). The chain's CDR3 is CASSPKGRGVTEAFF. The CDR3 region has the DNA TGTGCCAGCAGCCCGAAGGGGAGGGGGGTCACTGAAGCTTTCTTT.

V and J are TRBV28 and TRBJ2-5; TRBD2 aligns across 8 bases. The CDR3 is 16 residues long. V trimming: 3 bases; J trimming: 5 bases; junction bases outside the gene matches: 11. Germline loops: CDR1 MDHEN, CDR2 SYDVKM. The chain's CDR3 is CASSFGTRGGRETQYF. Written as DNA, the CDR3 is TGTGCCAGCAGTTTCGGGACACGGGGGGGGCGGGAGACCCAGTACTTC. Looking up the rest from reference TRBV28 and TRBJ2-5 gives the full variable domain: DVKVTQSSRYLVKRTGEKVFLECVQDMDHENMFWYRQDPGLGLRLIYFSYDVKMKEKGDIPEGYSVSREKKERFSLILESASTNQTSMYLCASSFGTRGGRETQYFGPGTRLLVL.

The sample holds a few counts of this clonotype. The chain has TRBV2 and TRBJ1-1; 7 bases map to TRBD1. CDR1 is SNHLY and CDR2 is FYNNEI in the germline V gene. Trimming at V came to 6 bases and at J to 1 base, leaving 2 bases not matched to a gene. The CDR3 consists of 13 residues. The CDR3 region is CASRDRRNTEAFF. The CDR3 bases are TGTGCCAGCAGGGACAGGCGGAACACTGAAGCTTTCTTT.